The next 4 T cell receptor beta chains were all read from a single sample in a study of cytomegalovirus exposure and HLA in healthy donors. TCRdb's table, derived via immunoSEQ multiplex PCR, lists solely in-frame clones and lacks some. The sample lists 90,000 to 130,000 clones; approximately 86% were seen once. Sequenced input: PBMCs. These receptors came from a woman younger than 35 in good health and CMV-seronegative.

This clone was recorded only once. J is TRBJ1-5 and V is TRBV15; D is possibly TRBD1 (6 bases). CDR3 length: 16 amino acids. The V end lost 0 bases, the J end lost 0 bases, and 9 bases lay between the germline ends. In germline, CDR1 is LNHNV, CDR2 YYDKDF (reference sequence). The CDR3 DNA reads TGTGCCACCAGCAGAGATGCGGGGGCTAGCAATCAGCCCCAGCATTTT. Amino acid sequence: CATSRDAGASNQPQHF.

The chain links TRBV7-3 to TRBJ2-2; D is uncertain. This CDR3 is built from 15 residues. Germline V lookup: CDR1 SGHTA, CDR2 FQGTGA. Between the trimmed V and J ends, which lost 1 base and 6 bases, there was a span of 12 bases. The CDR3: CASSLIEIGAGELFF. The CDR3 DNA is TGTGCCAGCAGCTTAATCGAGATAGGAGCCGGGGAGCTGTTTTTT.

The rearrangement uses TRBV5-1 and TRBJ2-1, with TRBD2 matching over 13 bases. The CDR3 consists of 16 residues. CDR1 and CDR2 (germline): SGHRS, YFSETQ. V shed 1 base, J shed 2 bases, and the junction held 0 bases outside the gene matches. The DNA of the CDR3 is TGCGCCAGCAGCTTGACTAGCGGGGGGGCCTACAATGAGCAGTTCTTC. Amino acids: CASSLTSGGAYNEQFF. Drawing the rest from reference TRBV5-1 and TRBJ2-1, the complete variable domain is KAGVTQTPRYLIKTRGQQVTLSCSPISGHRSVSWYQQTPGQGLQFLFEYFSETQRNKGNFPGRFSGRQFSNSRSEMNVSTLELGDSALYLCASSLTSGGAYNEQFFGPGTRLTVL.

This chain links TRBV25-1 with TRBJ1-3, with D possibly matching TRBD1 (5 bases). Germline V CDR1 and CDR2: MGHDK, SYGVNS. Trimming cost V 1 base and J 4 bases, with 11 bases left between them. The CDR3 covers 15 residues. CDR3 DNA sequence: TGTGCCAGCAGTGAATTCGGTGGGGGGGGAAACACCATATATTTT. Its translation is CASSEFGGGGNTIYF.